This T cell receptor beta chain comes out of a study of cytomegalovirus exposure and HLA in healthy donors. Study results and limitations: TCR beta V- and J-gene trimming was later associated with a missense DCLRE1C variant.

The CDR3 extends over 16 amino acids. The germline CDR1 and CDR2 sequences are SGHRS and YFSETQ. The V segment lost 0 bases and the J segment 6 bases; nucleotides outside the gene matches: 8. The PCR had 60 Vbeta and 13 Jbeta primers. TCRdb's table, derived via immunoSEQ multiplex PCR, lists solely in-frame clones and lacks some. Of approximately 210,000 clones in the sample, roughly four fifths were seen once. As for this clone: No antigen is known for it.

This clonotype was sampled from a woman under 40 in good health and CMV-seropositive. The sample taken for sequencing was PBMCs. The chain combines TRBV5-1 with TRBJ2-1; 8 nucleotides agree with TRBD2. CDR3 sequence: CASSLGSSGSSNEQFF. DNA of the CDR3: TGCGCCAGCAGCTTGGGTTCCAGCGGGAGCAGCAATGAGCAGTTCTTC.